The subject of this entry is one TCR beta chain. The CDR3 covers 13 residues. The germline CDR1 and CDR2 sequences are MNHEY and SVGAGI. The ends lost 5 bases at V and 5 bases at J; junction bases unmatched: 6. In the original processing: Amplification of reference gene primers was used by the study to estimate nucleated cell counts. The data were produced by immunoSEQ multiplex PCR, yet TCRdb's version contains in-frame clones alone and is incomplete. V and J calls and clone size are given by that table; D and trimming were obtained from the DNA. The sample carries roughly 380,000 clones, over 65% recorded once. The source of the sample is a study of blood T cell repertoires in COVID-19. Looking at the study overall: The United States, Italy and Spain were the sources of the acute and convalescent COVID-19 samples. From T cells, B-cell-depleted T cells, or PBMCs came the material, which was cDNA or gDNA.

The sample consisted of peripheral blood. This chain joins TRBV6-5 and TRBJ2-7; 7 bases are a match to TRBD1. This receptor was taken from a human donor with acute or convalescent COVID-19. The donor label of this sample is uncertain. CDR3 nucleotide sequence: TGTGCCAGCAGTCTGACAGGGCCCCACGAGCAGTACTTC. Translation gives CASSLTGPHEQYF.